This T cell receptor beta chain was captured by sequencing in a study of blood T cell repertoires in COVID-19. Study at large: Sites across the United States, Italy and Spain contributed samples from acute and convalescent COVID-19. Sample material is recorded as cDNA or gDNA derived from T cells, B-cell-depleted T cells, or PBMCs.

Per the study methods: Reference gene primer amplification in the assay estimated nucleated cell counts. Clones were sequenced by immunoSEQ multiplex PCR, and TCRdb holds only the in-frame ones, with some missing. D and trimming were read from the DNA, whereas the V and J calls and clone size are those reported in that table. The profile shows about 160,000 clones, over 80% of them singletons. This CDR3 spans 15 amino acids. V dropped 3 bases and J dropped 6 bases, with 15 bases sitting between them. Germline V CDR1 and CDR2: MNHEY, SVGEGT. The chain carries TRBV6-2 or TRBV6-3 and TRBJ1-5; tentative D call: TRBD1 (5 bases). This clonotype originated in a woman in her fifties or sixties with acute or convalescent COVID-19. The sequenced sample was peripheral blood. The chain's CDR3 is CASSYGRVQGQPQHF. The CDR3 DNA reads TGTGCCAGCAGTTATGGAAGGGTTCAGGGTCAGCCCCAGCATTTT.